Listed below are T cell receptor beta chains from one sample, sequenced in a study of shared clonotypes between healthy human individuals. Assay used: immunoSEQ multiplex PCR; TCRdb lists only in-frame clones, some missing. The sample lists approximately 1.9 million clones; 80% to 95% were seen once. The sequenced sample consisted of naive CD8+ T cells from PBMCs. These receptors were collected from a man younger than 30 in good health. Some clones in this sample may be carry-over from other donors' samples. The CDR3 runs from the conserved cysteine through the conserved F or W. The order of the fields is V gene, J gene, D gene, clone size, CDR3 DNA, CDR3 protein. D genes are given only for firm matches. Expanded clones get a size class; other rows say once, few or many, or leave the size out.

TRBV5-1	TRBJ1-2	-	-	TGCGCCAGCAGCTTGTGGGAGGGCTCTAACTATGGCTACACCTTC	CASSLWEGSNYGYTF
TRBV9	TRBJ1-2	-	-	TGTGCCAGCAGCTACAAACAGGGCCCGGGGTATGGCTACACCTTC	CASSYKQGPGYGYTF
TRBV5-1	TRBJ2-2	-	-	TGCGCCAGCAGCTCGCCCTCCGGCGTTGGGGTTGTCGGGGAGCTGTTTTTT	CASSSPSGVGVVGELFF
TRBV9	TRBJ2-1	TRBD2	once	TGTGCCAGCAGCGCCCGACCGGGACTAGTCCCCAATGAGCAGTTCTTC	CASSARPGLVPNEQFF
TRBV7-9	TRBJ2-1	-	-	TGTGCCAGCAGCTTAAGTGTTGGTGAGCAGTTCTTC	CASSLSVGEQFF
TRBV6-1	TRBJ2-3	-	-	TGTGCCAGCAACCCGGGGTACGACACAGATACGCAGTATTTT	CASNPGYDTDTQYF
TRBV6-6	TRBJ2-3	TRBD2	-	TGTGCCAGCAGTTACCGGGGCGGGAGTTTGGGAGATACGCAGTATTTT	CASSYRGGSLGDTQYF
TRBV27	TRBJ1-5	-	once	TGTGCCAGCAGTTTATGGCCAGGAAATCAGCCCCAGCATTTT	CASSLWPGNQPQHF
TRBV9	TRBJ1-3	-	-	TGTGCCAGCAGCCCGGGACACGTTTCTGGAAACACCATATATTTT	CASSPGHVSGNTIYF
TRBV15	TRBJ2-2	TRBD2	-	TGTGCCACCAGCAGAGAACGGGAGGTGGAGACCGGGGAGCTGTTTTTT	CATSREREVETGELFF
TRBV7-9	TRBJ1-6	TRBD1	once	TGTGCCAGCAGCGGGGGGACAGACAATTCACCCCTCCACTTT	CASSGGTDNSPLHF
TRBV4-3	TRBJ2-1	-	once	TGCGCCAGCAGCCAAGATACGGGGAACGGCCCCGGGGGTGAGCAGTTCTTC	CASSQDTGNGPGGEQFF
TRBV4-2	TRBJ2-7	TRBD2	-	TGTGCCAGCAGCCAAAATTCCGGGACTAGCATGGCCGAGCAGTACTTC	CASSQNSGTSMAEQYF
TRBV6-5	TRBJ2-1	-	-	TGTGCCAGCACACCTGGGACTTTCAATGAGCAGTTCTTC	CASTPGTFNEQFF
TRBV9	TRBJ2-3	-	-	TGTGCCAGCAGCGTAGCCCCCACAGATACGCAGTATTTT	CASSVAPTDTQYF
TRBV13	TRBJ1-5	TRBD1	once	TGTGCCAGCAGCTCCGGACAGGGCGATCAGCCCCAGCATTTT	CASSSGQGDQPQHF
TRBV27	TRBJ2-7	-	once	TGTGCCAGCAGTTTATCGAAACCGGGGGCGTACGAGCAGTACTTC	CASSLSKPGAYEQYF
TRBV27	TRBJ1-5	TRBD1	-	TGTGCCAGCAGCCCCGGGACAGGGGGAACTCAGCCCCAGCATTTT	CASSPGTGGTQPQHF
TRBV27	TRBJ1-1	-	-	TGTGCCAGCAGTATAGGGGGGATCGTCACTGAAGCTTTCTTT	CASSIGGIVTEAFF
TRBV4-3	TRBJ1-4	-	-	TGCGCCAGCAGCCAAGAGAACAGGCCGACAACTAATGAAAAACTGTTTTTT	CASSQENRPTTNEKLFF
TRBV10-3	TRBJ2-7	TRBD2	-	TGTGCCAGCCGGCTCCAGCGGGATGACTACGAGCAGTACTTC	CASRLQRDDYEQYF
TRBV19	TRBJ1-2	-	once	TGTGCCACTGAACTGGAGGGTTACTATGGCTACACCTTC	CATELEGYYGYTF
TRBV11-2	TRBJ1-1	-	-	TGTGCCAGCAGCTTATATGAGAACACTGAAGCTTTCTTT	CASSLYENTEAFF
TRBV29-1	TRBJ2-1	-	-	TGCAGCGTTGAAGGTTTGATGGGTCGGGGCCGCTACAATGAGCAGTTCTTC	CSVEGLMGRGRYNEQFF
TRBV30	TRBJ2-7	TRBD2	-	TGTGCCTGGAGTGTTAAACTAGCGAAGACCTACGAGCAGTACTTC	CAWSVKLAKTYEQYF
TRBV4-1	TRBJ2-3	TRBD2	-	TGCGCCAGCAGCCAGGGTAGCGGGACCCTAAGCGATACGCAGTATTTT	CASSQGSGTLSDTQYF
TRBV7-8	TRBJ2-5	-	-	TGTGCCAGCAGCTTTGGAGGGGTGGTGGTACAAGAGACCCAGTACTTC	CASSFGGVVVQETQYF
TRBV5-4	TRBJ2-3	TRBD2	-	TGTGCCAGCAGCTGGGGGACTAGCGGGATAGGCACAGATACGCAGTATTTT	CASSWGTSGIGTDTQYF
TRBV10-1	TRBJ1-1	TRBD1	-	TGCGCCAGCAGTGAGCGGACAGGGGGCACTGAAGCTTTCTTT	CASSERTGGTEAFF